The clone carrying this T cell receptor beta chain has a single count. Data came from immunoSEQ multiplex PCR; TCRdb stores just in-frame clones and leaves some out. The repertoire includes roughly 54,000 clones, 84% of them detected once, and about 1.2% sits in the top ten. Between the trimmed V and J ends, which lost 5 bases and 0 bases, there was a span of 15 bases. Germline CDR1 SGHTA, CDR2 FQGTGA. This CDR3 is 16 amino acids long. This sample was included in a study of OX40 agonist ivuxolimab in advanced cancers. This TCR was sampled from an adult with an advanced solid tumor such as melanoma, head and neck, liver or kidney cancer. The sequences come from CD4+ or CD8+ T cells sorted from blood, collected in a trial of the OX40 agonist ivuxolimab. The chain links TRBV7-3 to TRBJ2-3, with a weak D call TRBD2 (5 bases). The CDR3 sequence: CASSQRGGPSTDTQYF. DNA of the CDR3: TGTGCCAGCAGCCAGCGCGGCGGGCCTAGCACAGATACGCAGTATTTT. The whole variable domain, remainder taken from reference TRBV7-3 and TRBJ2-3, is GAGVSQTPSNKVTEKGKYVELRCDPISGHTALYWYRQSLGQGPEFLIYFQGTGAADDSGLPNDRFFAVRPEGSVSTLKIQRTERGDSAVYLCASSQRGGPSTDTQYFGPGTRLTVL.